The entry below gives a single TCR beta chain sequence along with its context. Its specificity is not known. This sample was taken from a study of T cell repertoires in cytomegalovirus infection. Across the study: CMV infection together with matching HLA type was indicated by public TCR beta signatures.

TCRdb ran MiXCR on the reads and lists one entry per CDR3 protein. This sample has about 920,000 distinct CDR3 sequences, with 31% found just once. J was trimmed by 5 bases and V by 5 bases; bases with no gene match: 16. Germline assignment: CDR1 SGHVS and CDR2 FQNEAQ. The CDR3 contains 17 residues. The material was cultured CD8+ T cells from PBMCs, obtained from culture after CMV antigen stimulation. The chain uses TRBV7-8 and TRBJ2-7; 9 positions match TRBD2. This clonotype was sampled from a human donor in good health (CMV status not recorded). Some clones in this sample may be carry-over from other donors' samples. In DNA, the CDR3 is TGTGCCAGCAGCCAAGCTCTAAGCGGGGGGAAAGCCCACGAGCAGTACGTC. Amino acids: CASSQALSGGKAHEQYV.